The present T cell receptor (beta chain) was sequenced within a study of CD8 T cells in Susac syndrome. Per the germline V gene, CDR1 is MDHEN and CDR2 is SYDVKM. CDR3 length: 14 amino acids. The V and J ends lost 4 bases and 6 bases respectively, with 13 bases between them. Study outcomes and limitations: It was acknowledged in the study that its TCR sequencing and HLA analysis involved a relatively small number of individuals.

Regarding this clonotype: Its antigen is unknown.

With random hexamers, 0.5 to 1 ug RNA was reverse transcribed. Each CDR3 protein is one row after TCRdb ran MiXCR on the immunoSEQ multiplex PCR reads. The sample shows roughly 120,000 distinct CDR3 sequences, 90% to 95% of them seen only once. The authors carried out high-throughput sequencing of TCR beta. They applied it to CD8+ and CD4+ T cells obtained from blood. TEMRA cells were FACS-enriched, while CD8+ and CD4+ T cells were negatively isolated. The chain joins TRBV28 to TRBJ2-1; D could derive from TRBD1 or TRBD2 (6 bases each). Material: CD4+ T cells from PBMCs. The source of this sequence is a human donor in good health. DNA for the CDR3: TGTGCCAGCAGTTCCCCCGGGGGCAGCAATGAGCAGTTCTTC. Translation gives CASSSPGGSNEQFF.